This T cell receptor (beta chain) was captured in a study of tumor and adjacent non-tumor tissue in lung cancer. The germline V gene has CDR1 LGHNA and CDR2 YNFKEQ. The V gene lost 2 bases and the J gene lost 15 bases, with 25 bases spanning the gap. The CDR3 consists of 16 residues. Points from the study as a whole: Tumor tissue had significantly higher TCR diversity than normal lung. Shorter survival was associated with higher TCR diversity in tumors. In normal lung, the top 100 clones were significantly more dominant than in tumor.

This sample's RNA came from whole unsorted tissue. Chemotherapy-naive patients with new lung cancer underwent thoracic surgery in China, August–late 2014. Three rounds of nested PCR, following a modified ARM-PCR protocol, produced the TCRbeta library. Using its own MiXCR run on the multiplex PCR reads, TCRdb lists one record per CDR3 protein. The table includes approximately 120,000 distinct CDR3 sequences, roughly 75% detected once. For this clonotype: The antigen remains unidentified.

The receptor comes from a woman aged 55-70 years with non-small cell lung cancer. The chain is built from TRBV4-2 and TRBJ1-4, with D maybe TRBD1 (5 bases). The source material was lung tumor tissue. The CDR3: CASSQTDGTGIEIMFF. The CDR3 nucleotides are TGTGCCAGCAGCCAAACGGACGGGACCGGTATCGAAATAATGTTTTTT.